This T cell receptor beta chain originates from a study of T cell responses to AZD1222 COVID-19 vaccine. As for the study in general: Some second doses came at about 4 weeks and others at about 12 weeks; these were pooled.

The table came from immunoSEQ multiplex PCR; TCRdb's copy has only in-frame clones and leaves some out. The table has about 170,000 clones, roughly 90% seen once. CDR1 and CDR2 (germline): MNHNY, SVGAGI (reference sequence). The V end lost 7 bases, the J end lost 11 bases, and 15 bases lay between the germline ends. This CDR3 contains 12 residues. The V call is TRBV6-6, the J call TRBJ1-5; D is unresolved. The TCR was taken from an adult in good health. Here the sequenced sample was peripheral blood, taken on day 0 of AZD1222 vaccination. Here the CDR3 DNA reads TGTGCCAGCACCACCGGACTCTCCGCCCAGCATTTT. Protein product: CASTTGLSAQHF.